This T cell receptor beta chain derives from a study of technical replicates of blood from a few donors. V dropped 6 bases and J dropped 4; count of bases not matched to a gene: 12. CDR1 is LNHDA, CDR2 SQIVND, per germline (reference sequence). This CDR3 comprises 16 residues. Measured with immunoSEQ multiplex PCR; TCRdb has only the in-frame clones, and not every one. The sample shows around 13,000 clones, 95% of them seen only once. This clonotype was obtained from a human donor in good health. This chain uses TRBV19 with TRBJ2-5, with 9 positions matching TRBD2. Material: PBMCs. The CDR3 loop is CASSALAGKGSETQYF. CDR3 DNA: TGTGCCAGTAGCGCCCTAGCGGGAAAAGGTTCAGAGACCCAGTACTTC.